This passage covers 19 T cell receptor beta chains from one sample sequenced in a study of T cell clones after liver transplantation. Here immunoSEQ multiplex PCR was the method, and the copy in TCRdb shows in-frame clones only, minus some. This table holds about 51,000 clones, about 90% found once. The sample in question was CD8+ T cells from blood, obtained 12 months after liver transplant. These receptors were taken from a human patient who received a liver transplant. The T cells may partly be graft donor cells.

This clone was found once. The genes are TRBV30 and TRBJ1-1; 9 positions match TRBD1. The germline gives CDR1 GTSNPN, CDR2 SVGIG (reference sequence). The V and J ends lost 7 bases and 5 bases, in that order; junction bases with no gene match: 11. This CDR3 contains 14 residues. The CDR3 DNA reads TGTGCCTCCCGGGACAGGGAAGTGGGGACTGAAGCTTTCTTT. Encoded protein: CASRDREVGTEAFF.

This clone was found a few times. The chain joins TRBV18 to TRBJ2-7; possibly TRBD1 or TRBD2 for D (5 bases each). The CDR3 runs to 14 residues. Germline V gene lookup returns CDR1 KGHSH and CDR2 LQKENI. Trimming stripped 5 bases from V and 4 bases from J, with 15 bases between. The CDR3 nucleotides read TGTGCCAGCTCAGTTTCGGGACCACCATACGAGCAGTACTTC. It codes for CASSVSGPPYEQYF.

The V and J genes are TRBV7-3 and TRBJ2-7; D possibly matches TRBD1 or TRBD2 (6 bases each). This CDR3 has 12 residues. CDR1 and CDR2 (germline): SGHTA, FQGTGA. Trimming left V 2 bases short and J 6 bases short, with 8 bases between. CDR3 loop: CASSLGGGEQYF. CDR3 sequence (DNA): TGTGCCAGCAGCTTAGGAGGGGGCGAGCAGTACTTC.

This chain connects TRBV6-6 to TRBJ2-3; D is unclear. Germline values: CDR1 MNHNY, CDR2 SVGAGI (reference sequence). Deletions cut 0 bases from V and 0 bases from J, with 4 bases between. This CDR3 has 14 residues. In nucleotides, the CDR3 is TGTGCCAGCAGTTACTCGGTCAGCACAGATACGCAGTATTTT. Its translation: CASSYSVSTDTQYF.

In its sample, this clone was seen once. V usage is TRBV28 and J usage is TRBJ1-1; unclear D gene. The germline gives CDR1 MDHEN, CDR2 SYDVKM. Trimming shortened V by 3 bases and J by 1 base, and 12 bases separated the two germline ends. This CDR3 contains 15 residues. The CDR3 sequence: CASSFADGRNTEAFF. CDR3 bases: TGTGCCAGCAGTTTTGCCGACGGGCGGAACACTGAAGCTTTCTTT. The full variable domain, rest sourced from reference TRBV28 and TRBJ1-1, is DVKVTQSSRYLVKRTGEKVFLECVQDMDHENMFWYRQDPGLGLRLIYFSYDVKMKEKGDIPEGYSVSREKKERFSLILESASTNQTSMYLCASSFADGRNTEAFFGQGTRLTVV.

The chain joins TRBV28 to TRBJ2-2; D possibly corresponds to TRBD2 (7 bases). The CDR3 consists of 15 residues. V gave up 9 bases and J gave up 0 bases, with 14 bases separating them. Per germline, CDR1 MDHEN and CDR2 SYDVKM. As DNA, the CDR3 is TGTGCCAGTGGGGGGGGCGGGCCGAACACCGGGGAGCTGTTTTTT. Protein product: CASGGGGPNTGELFF.

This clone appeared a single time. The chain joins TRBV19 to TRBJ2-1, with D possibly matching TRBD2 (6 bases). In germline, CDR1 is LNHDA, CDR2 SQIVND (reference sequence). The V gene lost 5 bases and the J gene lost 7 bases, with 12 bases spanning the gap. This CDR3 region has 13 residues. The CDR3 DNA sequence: TGTGCCAGTAGTCCGGGACTGGAAAATGAGCAGTTCTTC. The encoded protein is CASSPGLENEQFF.

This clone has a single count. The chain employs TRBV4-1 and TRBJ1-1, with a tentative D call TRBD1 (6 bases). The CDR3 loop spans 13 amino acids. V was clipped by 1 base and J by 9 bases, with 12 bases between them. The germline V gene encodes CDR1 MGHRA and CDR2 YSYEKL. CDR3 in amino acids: CASSQVGGGKAFF. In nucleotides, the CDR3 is TGCGCCAGCAGCCAAGTAGGGGGGGGGAAAGCTTTCTTT.

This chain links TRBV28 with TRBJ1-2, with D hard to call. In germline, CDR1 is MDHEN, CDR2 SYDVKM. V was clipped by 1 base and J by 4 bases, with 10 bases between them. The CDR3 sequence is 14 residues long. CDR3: CASSLLREVYGYTF. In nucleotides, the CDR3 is TGTGCCAGCAGTTTATTGAGGGAGGTCTATGGCTACACCTTC.

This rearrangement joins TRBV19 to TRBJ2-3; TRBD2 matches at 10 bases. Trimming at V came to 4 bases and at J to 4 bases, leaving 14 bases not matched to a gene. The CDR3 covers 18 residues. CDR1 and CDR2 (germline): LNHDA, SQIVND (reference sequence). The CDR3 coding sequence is TGTGCCAGTAGTAAGCTAGCGGGAGCCCTACCGAGGGCAGATACGCAGTATTTT. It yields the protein CASSKLAGALPRADTQYF.

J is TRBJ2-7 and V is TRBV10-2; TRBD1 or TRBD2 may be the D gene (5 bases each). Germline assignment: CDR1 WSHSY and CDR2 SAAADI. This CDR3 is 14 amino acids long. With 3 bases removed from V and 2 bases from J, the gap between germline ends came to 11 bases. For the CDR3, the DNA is TGCGCCAGCAGTGATTGGGACGGCACCTACGAGCAGTACTTC. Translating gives CASSDWDGTYEQYF.

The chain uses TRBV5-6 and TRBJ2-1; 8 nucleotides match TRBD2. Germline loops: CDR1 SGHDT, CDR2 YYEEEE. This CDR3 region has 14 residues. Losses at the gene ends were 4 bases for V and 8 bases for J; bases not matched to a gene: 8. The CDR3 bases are TGTGCCAGCAGCCCTTCTGGACTAGCTTATGAGCAGTTCTTC. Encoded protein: CASSPSGLAYEQFF.

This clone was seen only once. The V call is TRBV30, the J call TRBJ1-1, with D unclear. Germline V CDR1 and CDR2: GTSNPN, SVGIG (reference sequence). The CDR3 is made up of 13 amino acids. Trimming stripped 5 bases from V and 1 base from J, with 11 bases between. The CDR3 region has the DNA TGTGCCTGGGGGTGGCAGGCGAACACTGAAGCTTTCTTT. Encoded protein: CAWGWQANTEAFF.

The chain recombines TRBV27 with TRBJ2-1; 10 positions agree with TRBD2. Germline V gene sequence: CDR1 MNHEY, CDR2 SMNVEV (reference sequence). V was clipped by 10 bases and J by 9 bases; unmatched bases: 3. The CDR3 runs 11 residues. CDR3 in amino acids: CATRLAGEQFF. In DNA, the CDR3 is TGTGCCACCAGACTAGCGGGTGAGCAGTTCTTC.

The DNA of the CDR3 is TGTGCCAGCAGCTCCTCCTTGCGACTGGGGTTTCCCTACGAGCAGTACTTC. It codes for CASSSSLRLGFPYEQYF. The gene calls are TRBV7-8 and TRBJ2-7; no clear D. With 4 bases removed from V and 2 bases from J, the gap between germline ends came to 21 bases. Germline V CDR1 and CDR2: SGHVS, FQNEAQ. CDR3 length: 17 residues.

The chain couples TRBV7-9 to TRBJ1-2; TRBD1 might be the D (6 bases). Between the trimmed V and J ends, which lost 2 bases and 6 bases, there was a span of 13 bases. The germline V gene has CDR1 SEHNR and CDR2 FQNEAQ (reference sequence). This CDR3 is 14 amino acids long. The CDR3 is CASSLTAGVNGYTF. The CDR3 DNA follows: TGTGCCAGCAGCTTAACGGCAGGGGTTAATGGCTACACCTTC.

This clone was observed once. CDR3 protein: CASSLLPGGYEQYF. CDR3 in DNA: TGTGCCAGCAGTTTATTGCCAGGAGGCTACGAGCAGTACTTC. V gene TRBV28 combines with J gene TRBJ2-7; tentative D call: TRBD2 (5 bases). The CDR3 extends over 14 amino acids. Germline CDR1 MDHEN, CDR2 SYDVKM. The V gene lost 1 base and the J gene lost 3 bases, with 10 bases spanning the gap.

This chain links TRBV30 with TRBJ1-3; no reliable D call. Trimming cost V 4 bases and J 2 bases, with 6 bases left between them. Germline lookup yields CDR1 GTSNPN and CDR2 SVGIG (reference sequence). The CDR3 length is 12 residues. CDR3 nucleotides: TGTGCCTGGAAAAGGGCTGGAAACACCATATATTTT. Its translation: CAWKRAGNTIYF.

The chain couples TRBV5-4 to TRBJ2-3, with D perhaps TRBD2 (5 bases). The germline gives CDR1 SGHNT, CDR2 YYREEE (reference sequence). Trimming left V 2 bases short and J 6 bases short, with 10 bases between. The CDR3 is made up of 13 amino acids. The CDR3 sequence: CASSFPSGDTQYF. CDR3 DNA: TGTGCCAGCAGCTTCCCATCGGGGGATACGCAGTATTTT.